The 18 T cell receptor beta chains in this list originate from one sample, sequenced in a study of response to subunit inactivated influenza vaccine. TCRdb processed the RT-PCR reads anew with MiXCR; each CDR3 protein has one entry. The table has around 530,000 distinct CDR3 sequences, approximately 15% seen once. Here the sequenced sample was CD4+ T cells sorted from PBMCs, taken around 25 months after vaccination. Receptors were obtained from a man in his fifties or sixties who received an inactivated influenza vaccine.

V is TRBV7-3 and J is TRBJ1-2, with D maybe TRBD1 (6 bases). CDR1 and CDR2 from the germline V gene are SGHTA and FQGTGA. The germline V and J ends were trimmed by 3 bases and 6 bases, with 14 bases remaining between them. CDR3 length equals 14 residues. The CDR3, as DNA: TGTGCCAGCAGCTTTGGGGGGGCCACGGATGGCTACACCTTC. Protein: CASSFGGATDGYTF.

The table lists this clonotype with a few counts. This chain connects TRBV20-1 to TRBJ2-7; tentatively, D is TRBD1 (5 bases). V was cut by 6 bases and J by 3 bases, with 12 bases left in between. Germline V lookup: CDR1 DFQATT, CDR2 SNEGSKA (reference sequence). This CDR3 spans 12 amino acids. This chain's CDR3 is CSAYRQSYEQYF. The CDR3 bases are TGCAGTGCCTATAGACAGAGCTACGAGCAGTACTTC.

This clonotype occurred many times. This chain uses TRBV5-1 with TRBJ2-3; TRBD1 is a possible D gene (7 bases). This CDR3 region has 15 residues. Trimming took 4 bases from V and 0 from J, leaving 12 bases between them. The germline V gene has CDR1 SGHRS and CDR2 YFSETQ. DNA of the CDR3: TGCGCCAGCAGCGCGGGACAGACAAGCACAGATACGCAGTATTTT. The encoded protein is CASSAGQTSTDTQYF.

This clonotype was detected a few times. V gene TRBV20-1 combines with J gene TRBJ1-6; D not certain. CDR3 length: 18 residues. Trimming removed 1 base from V and 0 bases from J, with 16 bases in between. Per the germline V gene, CDR1 is DFQATT and CDR2 is SNEGSKA (reference sequence). This CDR3 reads CSARVGKGSSSYNSPLHF. The CDR3 bases are TGCAGTGCTAGAGTGGGTAAAGGAAGTAGCTCCTATAATTCACCCCTCCACTTT.

This clonotype was recorded a few times. The CDR3 nucleotides are TGTGCCAGCACCCCGCGGGGGACCTCCTACGAGCAGTACTTC. Protein product: CASTPRGTSYEQYF. This sequence joins TRBV6-1 and TRBJ2-7; TRBD2 matches 7 bases. V lost 7 bases to trimming and J lost 0 bases; unmatched junction nucleotides: 6. This CDR3 has 14 amino acids. In germline, CDR1 is MNHNS, CDR2 SASEGT.

This clonotype has just a few counts. The chain recombines TRBV7-2 with TRBJ1-1; possible D gene TRBD1, 6 bases. The V end was cut by 7 bases, the J end by 9 bases, with 18 bases between. The CDR3 sequence is 13 residues long. Germline V gene data show CDR1 as SGHTA and CDR2 as FQGNSA. In nucleotides, the CDR3 is TGTGCCAGCAACCTAGATAGGGGGGGGAAAGCTTTCTTT. As protein: CASNLDRGGKAFF.

In its sample, this clonotype was seen a few times. The chain recombines TRBV13 with TRBJ1-1; 7 bases line up with TRBD1. The J segment lost 7 bases and the V segment lost 5 bases, leaving 10 bases of the junction unmatched. CDR3 length equals 14 residues. Germline V CDR1 and CDR2: PRHDT, FYEKMQ (reference sequence). The CDR3 protein is CASSPRTGRYEAFF. Here the CDR3 DNA reads TGTGCCAGCAGCCCCAGGACAGGTAGATATGAAGCTTTCTTT.

The rearrangement joins TRBV7-2 to TRBJ1-2; D is unclear. Germline loops: CDR1 SGHTA, CDR2 FQGNSA. The CDR3 is made up of 12 amino acids. The germline V and J ends were trimmed by 2 bases and 8 bases, with 9 bases remaining between them. The CDR3 loop reads CASSLNPGGYTF. CDR3 DNA: TGTGCCAGCAGCTTAAATCCAGGCGGCTACACCTTC.

V is TRBV4-1 and J is TRBJ2-2; 7 nucleotides align to TRBD1. The ends lost 5 bases at V and 5 bases at J; junction bases unmatched: 8. Per the germline V gene, CDR1 is MGHRA and CDR2 is YSYEKL. This CDR3 contains 15 residues. Here the CDR3 reads CASSTFGTVTGELFF. DNA for the CDR3: TGCGCCAGCAGCACCTTCGGGACAGTTACCGGGGAGCTGTTTTTT.

On this clonotype itself: A read error may produce the germline difference seen at one junction end. V usage is TRBV7-9 and J usage is TRBJ2-1; D gene ambiguous. The V gene's germline CDR1 is SEHNR and CDR2 FQNEAQ (reference sequence). The CDR3 runs to 11 residues. The CDR3 sequence: CASRRWNEKFF. The CDR3 nucleotides are TGTGCCAGCAGGAGATGGAATGAGAAGTTCTTC.

This clonotype was seen a handful of times. Mismatch with germline at one junction end may stem from a read error. V gene TRBV3-1 combines with J gene TRBJ2-6; TRBD1 is a possible D gene (5 bases). There are 15 residues in the CDR3. Germline loops: CDR1 LGHDT, CDR2 YNNKEL (reference sequence). The CDR3 here is CASSQRLSGAKVLTF. In nucleotides, the CDR3 is TGTGCCAGCAGCCAACGGCTCTCTGGGGCCAAGGTCCTGACTTTC.

This clonotype has just a few counts. This rearrangement joins TRBV3-1 to TRBJ2-2, with D hard to call. Germline CDR1 LGHDT, CDR2 YNNKEL (reference sequence). The CDR3 is 16 amino acids. V was cut by 6 bases and J by 4 bases, with 18 bases left in between. CDR3 nucleotides: TGTGCCAGCAGTCCCGCCCACGGGTCTTTCACCGGGGAGCTGTTTTTT. Translated, it gives CASSPAHGSFTGELFF.

At least ten counts were recorded for this clonotype. The chain joins TRBV12-3 or TRBV12-4 to TRBJ2-2; 10 bases are shared with TRBD2. There are 15 residues in the CDR3. Trimming cost V 8 bases and J 7 bases; bases outside gene matches: 10. CDR3 in amino acids: CASGPLASGSGELFF. As DNA, the CDR3 is TGTGCCAGCGGGCCTCTGGCTAGCGGGAGCGGGGAGCTGTTTTTT.

The V call is TRBV18, the J call TRBJ2-6; D remains unclear. Trimming stripped 2 bases from V and 0 bases from J, with 26 bases between. Germline V CDR1 and CDR2: KGHSH, LQKENI. The CDR3 spans 22 residues. The CDR3 bases are TGTGCCAGCTCACCAGTTGTAGGATTGAGGTCCGAACCACACTCTGGGGCCAACGTCCTGACTTTC. Its translation: CASSPVVGLRSEPHSGANVLTF.

This clonotype was detected ten times or more. The chain joins TRBV7-8 to TRBJ1-4, with no clear D. Germline values: CDR1 SGHVS, CDR2 FQNEAQ. V was cut by 2 bases and J by 2 bases, with 3 bases left in between. The CDR3 is 13 residues long. The CDR3 loop reads CASSLSTNEKLFF. CDR3 coding DNA: TGTGCCAGCAGCTTATCCACTAATGAAAAACTGTTTTTT.

This clonotype was counted at least ten times. The chain uses TRBV20-1 and TRBJ2-1; the D gene is possibly TRBD1 (7 bases). The CDR3 extends over 16 amino acids. The V end lost 6 bases, the J end lost 4 bases, and 22 bases lay between the germline ends. CDR1 and CDR2 (germline): DFQATT, SNEGSKA (reference sequence). The CDR3, as DNA: TGCAGTGCAGGAGGGACGGACAGGAGGGGATACAATGAGCAGTTCTTC. Translation gives CSAGGTDRRGYNEQFF.

The chain recombines TRBV7-2 with TRBJ1-3; D remains ambiguous. CDR1 and CDR2 from the germline V gene are SGHTA and FQGNSA. The CDR3 sequence is 15 residues long. V was trimmed by 1 base and J by 4 bases, leaving 11 bases between them. CDR3 coding DNA: TGTGCCAGCAGCTTAGTGTCCGGGTTGGGAAACACCATATATTTT. Its protein product is CASSLVSGLGNTIYF. Based on the CDR3 plus reference TRBV7-2 and TRBJ1-3, the full variable domain is GAGVSQSPSNKVTEKGKDVELRCDPISGHTALYWYRQSLGQGLEFLIYFQGNSAPDKSGLPSDRFSAERTGGSVSTLTIQRTQQEDSAVYLCASSLVSGLGNTIYFGEGSWLTVV.

This clonotype has at least ten counts. An end of the junction does not agree with germline; a read error may underlie this. V usage is TRBV7-9 and J usage is TRBJ2-7, with D perhaps matching TRBD1 (5 bases). Germline V CDR1 and CDR2: SEHNR, FQNEAQ (reference sequence). The CDR3 loop spans 13 amino acids. The CDR3 loop reads CASSLAEKQGLDF. The CDR3, as DNA: TGTGCCAGCAGCTTAGCCGAAAAGCAGGGTCTGGACTTC.